Presented here are 31 T cell receptor beta chains from one specimen sequenced in a study of blood T cell repertoires in COVID-19. The method was immunoSEQ multiplex PCR; TCRdb's version includes in-frame clones alone and lacks a portion of them. In the table there are about 330,000 clones, approximately 87% of which are singletons. The sequenced sample was PBMCs or T cells enriched from blood (not recorded which). The receptors come from a woman aged 25 to 39 who had recovered from COVID-19.

The chain couples TRBV27 to TRBJ2-3; a weak D match, TRBD2 (5 bases). The CDR3 totals 13 residues. In germline, CDR1 is MNHEY, CDR2 SMNVEV (reference sequence). Trimming stripped 4 bases from V and 8 bases from J, with 13 bases between. CDR3 sequence: CASSSPPEGTQYF. The CDR3 DNA reads TGTGCCAGCAGTTCTCCTCCAGAGGGTACGCAGTATTTT.

This chain uses TRBV27 with TRBJ1-5, with 7 bases fitting TRBD1. Germline CDR1 MNHEY, CDR2 SMNVEV (reference sequence). V gave up 4 bases and J gave up 5 bases; unmatched junction bases: 2. The CDR3 contains 13 residues. The CDR3, as DNA: TGTGCCAGCAGTTACAGGGGAGATCAGCCCCAGCATTTT. As protein: CASSYRGDQPQHF.

This clone was seen just once. This chain joins TRBV7-9 and TRBJ1-4, with 7 bases aligning to TRBD1. V lost 4 bases and J lost 11; bases outside the gene matches: 10. Germline assignment: CDR1 SEHNR and CDR2 FQNEAQ (reference sequence). This CDR3 has 14 amino acids. This CDR3 is CASSSRGAREKLFF. The CDR3 DNA follows: TGTGCCAGCAGCTCCAGGGGGGCTAGGGAGAAACTGTTTTTT.

V gene TRBV5-4 combines with J gene TRBJ1-2; tentative D call: TRBD1 (6 bases). The germline CDR1 and CDR2 sequences are SGHNT and YYREEE (reference sequence). This CDR3 contains 14 residues. V lost 4 bases and J lost 4, with 14 bases in between. The chain's CDR3 is CASSPDRNLYGYTF. The DNA for the CDR3 is TGTGCCAGCAGCCCAGACAGGAATCTCTATGGCTACACCTTC.

The genes are TRBV27 and TRBJ1-1; TRBD1 might be the D (5 bases). V was cut by 5 bases and J by 4 bases, with 17 bases left in between. The CDR3 length is 15 residues. CDR1 and CDR2 (germline): MNHEY, SMNVEV (reference sequence). The CDR3 loop reads CASSASWGRRTEAFF. Written as DNA, the CDR3 is TGTGCCAGCAGTGCTTCGTGGGGCAGGCGCACTGAAGCTTTCTTT.

This rearrangement joins TRBV7-6 to TRBJ1-2; D remains unclear. CDR1 is SGHVS, CDR2 FNYEAQ, per germline. There are 16 residues in the CDR3. The V end lost 5 bases, the J end lost 4 bases, and 20 bases lay between the germline ends. The CDR3 protein is CASSVMGGNSGYGYTF. For the CDR3, the DNA is TGTGCCAGCAGCGTGATGGGAGGCAACTCAGGCTATGGCTACACCTTC. The full variable domain, with the rest looked up from reference TRBV7-6 and TRBJ1-2, is GAGVSQSPRYKVTKRGQDVALRCDPISGHVSLYWYRQALGQGPEFLTYFNYEAQQDKSGLPNDRFSAERPEGSISTLTIQRTEQRDSAMYRCASSVMGGNSGYGYTFGSGTRLTVV.

The J gene is TRBJ1-1, the V gene TRBV2; TRBD1 is a possible D gene (6 bases). The CDR3 has 16 amino acids. V was pared by 4 bases and J by 1 base, with 16 bases between. Germline V CDR1 and CDR2: SNHLY, FYNNEI. The CDR3 here is CASSGSLQGPNTEAFF. CDR3 nucleotides: TGTGCCAGCAGTGGATCTCTACAGGGCCCGAACACTGAAGCTTTCTTT.

CDR3 protein: CASSERWSGHTSGGLDTQYF. The CDR3 bases are TGCGCCAGCAGTGAGCGGTGGAGTGGGCACACTAGCGGGGGGTTGGATACGCAGTATTTT. The chain employs TRBV10-1 and TRBJ2-3, with 12 bases aligning to TRBD2. Trimming took 2 bases from V and 6 from J; bases not matched to a gene: 18. CDR1 and CDR2 (germline): WNHNN, SYGVQD (reference sequence). The CDR3 contains 20 residues.

This clone was counted only a few times. V usage is TRBV7-2 and J usage is TRBJ1-5; TRBD1 agrees at 8 bases. The germline CDR1 and CDR2 sequences are SGHTA and FQGNSA. CDR3 length equals 13 residues. The junction had 6 bases not matched to a gene; V was cut back by 5 bases and J by 9 bases. The CDR3 region has the DNA TGTGCCAGCAGCGGAGGACAGGGTTTGCCCCAGCATTTT. Translated, it gives CASSGGQGLPQHF.

The J gene is TRBJ1-2, the V gene TRBV12-3 or TRBV12-4; 7 nucleotides match TRBD1. With 2 bases clipped from V and 13 bases from J, the junction kept 10 bases outside the gene matches. The CDR3 spans 13 residues. As DNA, the CDR3 is TGTGCCAGCAGTTTAAGGGGGCGCATGGCGAGCACCTTC. Protein sequence: CASSLRGRMASTF.

The chain uses TRBV10-3 and TRBJ1-5; 7 bases are a match to TRBD1. Germline CDR1 is ENHRY and CDR2 is SYGVKD. V trimming: 3 bases; J trimming: 1 base; junction bases outside the gene matches: 9. This CDR3 has 17 amino acids. The CDR3 loop reads CAISEKGAQDSNQPQHF. Written as DNA, the CDR3 is TGTGCCATCAGTGAAAAGGGGGCTCAAGACAGCAATCAGCCCCAGCATTTT.

The chain recombines TRBV12-3 or TRBV12-4 with TRBJ1-1; 7 nucleotides match TRBD1. This CDR3 contains 13 residues. Trimming took 6 bases from V and 3 from J; bases not matched to a gene: 4. The CDR3: CASRDRRDTEAFF. In DNA form, the CDR3 reads TGTGCCAGCAGGGACAGGAGAGACACTGAAGCTTTCTTT.

A note on this clone: The sample holds other DNA sequences that translate to the same CDR3. V and J are TRBV5-6 and TRBJ2-5; D call uncertain. The CDR3 has 11 residues. Per germline, CDR1 SGHDT and CDR2 YYEEEE. The V end lost 0 bases, the J end lost 5 bases, and 2 bases lay between the germline ends. Here the CDR3 DNA reads TGTGCCAGCAGCTTGGCGGAGACCCAGTACTTC. Residues: CASSLAETQYF. Together with reference TRBV5-6 and TRBJ2-5, the CDR3 gives the full variable domain: DAGVTQSPTHLIKTRGQQVTLRCSPKSGHDTVSWYQQALGQGPQFIFQYYEEEERQRGNFPDRFSGHQFPNYSSELNVNALLLGDSALYLCASSLAETQYFGPGTRLLVL.

This chain connects TRBV28 to TRBJ1-5, with TRBD1 matching over 8 bases. Germline V lookup: CDR1 MDHEN, CDR2 SYDVKM. CDR3 length: 15 amino acids. Germline trimming cut 6 bases from V and 0 bases from J; bases unmatched to any gene: 4. CDR3 region: CASRRTGNSNQPQHF. The CDR3 DNA is TGTGCCAGCAGACGGACAGGGAATAGCAATCAGCCCCAGCATTTT.

A note on this clone: Within the sample, other DNA sequences also encode this same CDR3. This chain links TRBV6-5 with TRBJ1-2, with 9 bases fitting TRBD1. CDR1 MNHEY and CDR2 SVGAGI come from the germline V gene. Unmatched junction bases numbered 3, after V lost 5 bases and J lost 5 bases. The CDR3 spans 13 residues. The CDR3 nucleotides read TGTGCCAGCAGTCGGACAGGGGAATATGGCTACACCTTC. Encoded protein: CASSRTGEYGYTF.

This clone was seen a handful of times. This sequence joins TRBV7-9 and TRBJ2-2; TRBD2 matches 7 bases. Trimming cost V 5 bases and J 10 bases; bases outside gene matches: 4. CDR1 and CDR2 (germline): SEHNR, FQNEAQ (reference sequence). This CDR3 spans 12 amino acids. CDR3 in amino acids: CASSTGGTELFF. The CDR3 coding sequence is TGTGCCAGCAGCACCGGGGGGACGGAGCTGTTTTTT.

The chain links TRBV7-9 to TRBJ1-2; tentatively, D is TRBD1 (5 bases). V was cut by 2 bases and J by 8 bases, with 15 bases left in between. The CDR3 length is 14 residues. CDR1 and CDR2 (germline): SEHNR, FQNEAQ (reference sequence). CDR3 bases: TGTGCCAGCAGCTTAACAGGAACAGGCAACGGCTACACCTTC. The encoded protein is CASSLTGTGNGYTF. Looking up the rest from reference TRBV7-9 and TRBJ1-2 gives the full variable domain: DTGVSQNPRHKITKRGQNVTFRCDPISEHNRLYWYRQTLGQGPEFLTYFQNEAQLEKSRLLSDRFSAERPKGSFSTLEIQRTEQGDSAMYLCASSLTGTGNGYTFGSGTRLTVV.

This clone was seen a handful of times. This chain connects TRBV13 to TRBJ2-2; D is unclear. Trimming cost V 5 bases and J 7 bases, with 11 bases left between them. Germline CDR1 and CDR2: PRHDT and FYEKMQ (reference sequence). This CDR3 has 13 residues. CDR3 loop: CASSLNPGGELFF. The CDR3, as DNA: TGTGCCAGCAGCCTAAACCCCGGCGGGGAGCTGTTTTTT.

This clone turned up a few times. This chain links TRBV11-2 with TRBJ1-5; 8 bases align to TRBD1. V dropped 5 bases and J dropped 3; count of bases not matched to a gene: 9. The germline gives CDR1 SGHAT, CDR2 FQNNGV. CDR3 size: 16 residues. The CDR3: CASSPRTGLVNQPQHF. CDR3 bases: TGTGCCAGCAGCCCGCGGACAGGGTTGGTCAATCAGCCCCAGCATTTT.

The chain has TRBV13 and TRBJ2-1, with TRBD2 identical over 11 bases. Germline trimming cut 4 bases from V and 0 bases from J; bases unmatched to any gene: 17. There are 21 residues in the CDR3. Germline CDR1 PRHDT, CDR2 FYEKMQ (reference sequence). CDR3 DNA: TGTGCCAGCAGCTCAACCCCACGACTAGCGGGATGGGCACTCTCCTACAATGAGCAGTTCTTC. Its protein product is CASSSTPRLAGWALSYNEQFF.

This chain links TRBV3-1 (or the pseudogene TRBV3-2) with TRBJ2-2, with a possible D match to TRBD2 (6 bases). Trimming left V 6 bases short and J 4 bases short, with 12 bases between. CDR3 size: 14 residues. Germline CDR1 reads LGHDT; CDR2 reads YNNKEL (reference sequence). The CDR3 sequence is CASRKMGGTGELFF. The CDR3 DNA reads TGTGCCAGCAGGAAAATGGGAGGCACCGGGGAGCTGTTTTTT.

CDR3 bases: TGTGCCAGCAGCTCACACGGGATGAATCAGCCCCAGCATTTT. Protein sequence: CASSSHGMNQPQHF. The chain carries TRBV7-2 and TRBJ1-5; D unclear. In germline, CDR1 is SGHTA, CDR2 FQGNSA. The CDR3 contains 14 residues. V shed 4 bases and J shed 4 bases, with 11 bases lying between them.

The gene calls are TRBV24-1 and TRBJ2-1; TRBD1 matches at 7 bases. Germline CDR1 and CDR2: KGHDR and SFDVKD. V gave up 6 bases and J gave up 8 bases; unmatched junction bases: 3. The CDR3 spans 12 residues. The CDR3 sequence is CATSMTGHEQFF. In nucleotides, the CDR3 is TGTGCCACCAGTATGACAGGGCATGAGCAGTTCTTC.

The chain links TRBV19 to TRBJ2-4; 9 bases agree with TRBD1. This CDR3 comprises 17 residues. The V gene's germline CDR1 is LNHDA and CDR2 SQIVND (reference sequence). Trimming took 3 bases from V and 4 from J; bases not matched to a gene: 10. The CDR3 DNA follows: TGTGCCAGTAGTATTCAGGGACAGGGAACGGGAAAAAACATTCAGTACTTC. Translation gives CASSIQGQGTGKNIQYF.

This rearrangement joins TRBV27 to TRBJ2-5; 10 bases are shared with TRBD1. The germline gives CDR1 MNHEY, CDR2 SMNVEV (reference sequence). V lost 5 bases, J lost 2 bases, and 8 bases stayed unmatched. This CDR3 is built from 16 residues. The CDR3 region has the DNA TGTGCCAGCAGTCCCCGGGACAGGGGAATTCAAGAGACCCAGTACTTC. It codes for CASSPRDRGIQETQYF.

V usage is TRBV28 and J usage is TRBJ1-4; D is ambiguous. CDR1 and CDR2 from the germline V gene are MDHEN and SYDVKM. The CDR3 runs 14 residues. V lost 6 bases and J lost 4, with 12 bases in between. CDR3 residues: CASSYRLHNEKLFF. For the CDR3, the DNA is TGTGCCAGCAGCTACAGATTACATAATGAAAAACTGTTTTTT.

The chain couples TRBV6-1 to TRBJ1-2, with 11 bases that match TRBD1. The CDR3 length is 17 residues. V lost 4 bases to trimming and J lost 4 bases; unmatched junction nucleotides: 11. Germline V gene lookup returns CDR1 MNHNS and CDR2 SASEGT. CDR3 coding DNA: TGTGCCAGCAGTGTTCACGGACAGGGGGCAGGTGCCTATGGCTACACCTTC. This sequence encodes CASSVHGQGAGAYGYTF.

V and J are TRBV3-1 (or the pseudogene TRBV3-2) and TRBJ2-2; 14 bases map to TRBD2. Germline CDR1 reads LGHDT; CDR2 reads YNNKEL (reference sequence). CDR3 size: 19 residues. V shed 2 bases and J 3 bases; nucleotides not matched to a gene: 8. The CDR3 loop is CASSQPTSGGAQDTGELFF. CDR3 sequence (DNA): TGTGCCAGCAGCCAACCGACTAGCGGGGGGGCCCAGGACACCGGGGAGCTGTTTTTT.

The table lists this clone with a few counts. The CDR3 DNA is TGTGCCAGTAGTATATATGGCAGGAGGGACTATGGCTACACCTTC. Translated: CASSIYGRRDYGYTF. The chain combines TRBV19 with TRBJ1-2; D is unresolved. Trimming cost V 2 bases and J 3 bases, with 13 bases left between them. CDR1 and CDR2 (germline): LNHDA, SQIVND (reference sequence). The CDR3 consists of 15 residues.

The chain recombines TRBV7-9 with TRBJ1-4; D remains ambiguous. This CDR3 has 11 residues. With 2 bases removed from V and 8 bases from J, the gap between germline ends came to 3 bases. Germline lookup yields CDR1 SEHNR and CDR2 FQNEAQ (reference sequence). In DNA form, the CDR3 reads TGTGCCAGCAGCTTACTCGAAAAACTGTTTTTT. Translating it yields CASSLLEKLFF.

CDR3 residues: CASSQPGLAVSDTQYF. The CDR3 region has the DNA TGCGCCAGCAGCCAGCCGGGACTAGCGGTGTCAGATACGCAGTATTTT. The chain carries TRBV4-1 and TRBJ2-3; 11 bases map to TRBD2. CDR3 size: 16 residues. V shed 3 bases, J shed 4 bases, and the junction held 6 bases outside the gene matches. From germline, CDR1 is MGHRA and CDR2 YSYEKL.